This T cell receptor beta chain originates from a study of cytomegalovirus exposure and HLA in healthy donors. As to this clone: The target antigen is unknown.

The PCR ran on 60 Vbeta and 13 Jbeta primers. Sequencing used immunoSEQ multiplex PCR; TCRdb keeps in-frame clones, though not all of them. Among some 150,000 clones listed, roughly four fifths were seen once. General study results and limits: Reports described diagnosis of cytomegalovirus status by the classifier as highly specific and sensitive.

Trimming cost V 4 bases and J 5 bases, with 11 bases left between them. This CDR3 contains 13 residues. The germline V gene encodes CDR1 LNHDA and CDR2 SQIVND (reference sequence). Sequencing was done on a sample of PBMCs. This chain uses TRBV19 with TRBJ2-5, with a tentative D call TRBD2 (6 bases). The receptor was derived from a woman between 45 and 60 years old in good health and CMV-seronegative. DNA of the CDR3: TGTGCCAGTAGTACACTAGCCGGGGAGACCCAGTACTTC. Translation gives CASSTLAGETQYF.